These 5 T cell receptor beta chains originate from one sample sequenced in a study of cytotoxic CD8 clonotypes in ibrutinib-treated CLL. Clones were sequenced by immunoSEQ multiplex PCR, and TCRdb holds only the in-frame ones, with some missing. The sample contains some 200,000 clones, roughly three quarters of which appear only once. The specimen was PBMCs, collected after 12 months of ibrutinib treatment. These receptors came from a human donor with chronic lymphocytic leukemia.

V and J are TRBV10-3 and TRBJ2-3; D gene uncertain. Per the germline V gene, CDR1 is ENHRY and CDR2 is SYGVKD. This CDR3 is built from 13 residues. V lost 10 bases and J 6 bases, leaving 17 bases between the germline ends. This CDR3 reads CASSPAAIDTQYF. The CDR3 DNA is TGTGCCAGCTCCCCTGCAGCGATTGATACGCAGTATTTT.

The rearrangement uses TRBV12-5 and TRBJ1-1; D is unclear. The CDR3 has 10 amino acids. The V and J ends lost 8 bases and 5 bases respectively, with 6 bases between them. Germline V lookup: CDR1 LGHNT, CDR2 FRNRAP. CDR3 coding DNA: TGTGCTAGTAAACGGACTGAAGCTTTCTTT. Protein product: CASKRTEAFF. Supplemented by reference TRBV12-5 and TRBJ1-1, the full variable domain reads DARVTQTPRHKVTEMGQEVTMRCQPILGHNTVFWYRQTMMQGLELLAYFRNRAPLDDSGMPKDRFSAEMPDATLATLKIQPSEPRDSAVYFCASKRTEAFFGQGTRLTVV.

The chain is built from TRBV6-6 and TRBJ2-2, with TRBD1 matching over 8 bases. The germline gives CDR1 MNHNY, CDR2 SVGAGI (reference sequence). V lost 7 bases to trimming and J lost 2 bases; unmatched junction nucleotides: 6. The CDR3 sequence is 15 residues long. CDR3 nucleotides: TGTGCCAGCACCTACAGGGGGAGAAACACCGGGGAGCTGTTTTTT. Its protein is CASTYRGRNTGELFF.

The table lists this clone with a count of one. V gene TRBV19 combines with J gene TRBJ1-5; no firm D call. Deletions cut 7 bases from V and 3 bases from J, with 16 bases between. The germline V gene has CDR1 LNHDA and CDR2 SQIVND (reference sequence). The CDR3 has 15 amino acids. The CDR3 DNA reads TGTGCCAGTACCCAGGCCCCCGGGAACAATCAGCCCCAGCATTTT. This gives the protein CASTQAPGNNQPQHF.

This chain uses TRBV28 with TRBJ1-2; the D gene is possibly TRBD1 (6 bases). This CDR3 has 13 amino acids. The germline gives CDR1 MDHEN, CDR2 SYDVKM. Deletions cut 8 bases from V and 8 bases from J, with 18 bases between. CDR3 loop: CASVNNRAEGYTF. The DNA of the CDR3 is TGTGCCAGCGTCAACAACAGGGCGGAAGGCTACACCTTC.